A selection of T cell receptor beta chains follows, all from one sample in a study of control samples from healthy donors and cancer patients. Generated by immunoSEQ multiplex PCR, the TCRdb table keeps only in-frame clones and is missing some. The data hold 150,000 or so clones, with roughly 94% observed a single time. Sequences were obtained from PBMCs. The origin of the receptors is a man aged 60 to 69 with colorectal cancer. The CDR3 runs from the conserved cysteine through the conserved F or W. The order of the fields is clone size, D gene, J gene, V gene, CDR3 DNA, CDR3 protein. The D gene is left open where the match is weak. Clone size is not always given. Where it is, it says once, few, many or a class for expanded clones.

clone size: .; D gene: .; J gene: TRBJ2-3; V gene: TRBV5-6; CDR3 DNA: TGTGCCAGCAGCCCCAGGGTCTCTAGCACAGATACGCAGTATTTT; CDR3 protein: CASSPRVSSTDTQYF
clone size: .; D gene: .; J gene: TRBJ2-2; V gene: TRBV5-1; CDR3 DNA: TGCGCCAGCAGCCCGGGGGACAGCAACACCGGGGAGCTGTTTTTT; CDR3 protein: CASSPGDSNTGELFF
clone size: .; D gene: .; J gene: TRBJ2-7; V gene: TRBV9; CDR3 DNA: TGTGCCAGCAGCGTCGGACAGTTGAGCTCCTACGAGCAGTACTTC; CDR3 protein: CASSVGQLSSYEQYF
clone size: .; D gene: TRBD1; J gene: TRBJ2-7; V gene: TRBV7-9; CDR3 DNA: TGTGCCAGCAGCTTAGGGACAGGGGGCCGGGAGCAGTACTTC; CDR3 protein: CASSLGTGGREQYF
clone size: .; D gene: TRBD2; J gene: TRBJ2-5; V gene: TRBV18; CDR3 DNA: TGTGCCAGCTCGCTTATGCGGGGGGACCAAGAGACCCAGTACTTC; CDR3 protein: CASSLMRGDQETQYF
clone size: .; D gene: TRBD1; J gene: TRBJ2-7; V gene: TRBV4-1; CDR3 DNA: TGCGCCAGCAGCCAAGTAGGGACAGGGACCTACGAGCAGTACTTC; CDR3 protein: CASSQVGTGTYEQYF
clone size: .; D gene: TRBD2; J gene: TRBJ2-2; V gene: TRBV11-3; CDR3 DNA: TGTGCCAGCAGCGCGGCTTTAGCGGGGGGGCCCGGCGGGGAGCTGTTTTTT; CDR3 protein: CASSAALAGGPGGELFF
clone size: .; D gene: .; J gene: TRBJ1-1; V gene: TRBV5-1; CDR3 DNA: TGCGCCAGCAGCTTAGCACAGGTTTCTTCCATGAACACTGAAGCTTTCTTT; CDR3 protein: CASSLAQVSSMNTEAFF
clone size: .; D gene: TRBD1; J gene: TRBJ1-5; V gene: TRBV24-1; CDR3 DNA: TGTGCCACCAGCGACAGGGGCAATCAGCCCCAGCATTTT; CDR3 protein: CATSDRGNQPQHF
clone size: .; D gene: .; J gene: TRBJ2-2; V gene: TRBV30; CDR3 DNA: TGTGCCTGGAGGAAGGCTTCGAGCACCGGGGAGCTGTTTTTT; CDR3 protein: CAWRKASSTGELFF
clone size: .; D gene: .; J gene: TRBJ1-1; V gene: TRBV6-2/TRBV6-3; CDR3 DNA: TGTGCCAGCAGCGAGGAGTGGGGAGAAGCTTTCTTT; CDR3 protein: CASSEEWGEAFF
clone size: .; D gene: TRBD2; J gene: TRBJ2-3; V gene: TRBV28; CDR3 DNA: TGTGCCAGCAGTTCGGTTGTGGGGGGGAGGGGCACAGATACGCAGTATTTT; CDR3 protein: CASSSVVGGRGTDTQYF
clone size: .; D gene: TRBD1; J gene: TRBJ1-4; V gene: TRBV30; CDR3 DNA: TGTGCCTGGAACCCGGGACAGGCCGCAACTAATGAAAAACTGTTTTTT; CDR3 protein: CAWNPGQAATNEKLFF
clone size: .; D gene: TRBD2; J gene: TRBJ2-3; V gene: TRBV7-2; CDR3 DNA: TGTGCCAGCAGCCTCCGGGGAGCGGGGAGCACAGATACGCAGTATTTT; CDR3 protein: CASSLRGAGSTDTQYF
clone size: .; D gene: TRBD2; J gene: TRBJ2-5; V gene: TRBV19; CDR3 DNA: TGTGCCAGTAGTATAGTAGCGGGGACTGAGACCCAGTACTTC; CDR3 protein: CASSIVAGTETQYF
clone size: .; D gene: .; J gene: TRBJ1-5; V gene: TRBV30; CDR3 DNA: TGTGCCTGGAGTAGCGAGGGGGATCAGCCCCAGCATTTT; CDR3 protein: CAWSSEGDQPQHF
clone size: .; D gene: .; J gene: TRBJ2-3; V gene: TRBV7-9; CDR3 DNA: TGTGCCAGCAGCGAGGGAAGCACAGATACGCAGTATTTT; CDR3 protein: CASSEGSTDTQYF
clone size: .; D gene: .; J gene: TRBJ1-5; V gene: TRBV7-2; CDR3 DNA: TGTGCCAGCAGCTTAGTCCCGAGCAATCAGCCCCAGCATTTT; CDR3 protein: CASSLVPSNQPQHF
clone size: once; D gene: .; J gene: TRBJ2-2; V gene: TRBV10-3; CDR3 DNA: TGTGCCATCACCAGACAGGAACCCTACACCGGGGAGCTGTTTTTT; CDR3 protein: CAITRQEPYTGELFF
clone size: .; D gene: TRBD1; J gene: TRBJ2-7; V gene: TRBV3-1/TRBV3-2; CDR3 DNA: TGTGCCAGCGGGACAGGGGATGCCTACGAGCAGTACTTC; CDR3 protein: CASGTGDAYEQYF